This TCR beta chain was identified during a study of long-term antiretroviral therapy in people with HIV. It was version v3.0 of the immunoSEQ assay that was run at survey level. Per-sample targets for sequencing were about 40,000-50,000 T-cell genomes. Profiled with immunoSEQ multiplex PCR; TCRdb holds only in-frame clones, not every one. The sample yields about 14,000 clones, 75% to 85% seen once. Germline CDR1 is KGHSH and CDR2 is LQKENI. This CDR3 has 11 residues. Trimming took off 8 bases at V and 10 bases at J, with 12 bases between the two ends. The count of this clone is one. This chain connects TRBV18 to TRBJ2-1; no definite D call. This sample comprised unsorted PBMCs, obtained 0.4 years after starting antiretroviral therapy. The sequence came from a man aged 25-40 years with HIV. CDR3 DNA sequence: TGTGCCAGCCACGACTTGAGGGAGCAGTTCTTC. This sequence encodes CASHDLREQFF.